The entry below describes one TCR beta chain. Its matching antigen is unknown. This table comes from immunoSEQ multiplex PCR, and its TCRdb copy is limited to in-frame clones, with some not included. Altogether about 76,000 clones are present, roughly 85% being singletons, with the ten largest covering 0.61%. The data were obtained in a study of OX40 agonist ivuxolimab in advanced cancers. Findings of the study overall: The expanded peripheral T cells' antigen specificity was not determined.

V shed 4 bases and J 8 bases; nucleotides not matched to a gene: 4. Germline V gene lookup returns CDR1 SGHNT and CDR2 YYREEE (reference sequence). This CDR3 comprises 12 residues. This receptor was obtained from an adult with an advanced solid tumor such as melanoma, head and neck, liver or kidney cancer. J is TRBJ1-1 and V is TRBV5-4, with 8 bases aligning to TRBD1. The sequences come from CD4+ or CD8+ T cells sorted from blood, collected in a trial of the OX40 agonist ivuxolimab. This CDR3 is CASSHDRGEAFF. In DNA form, the CDR3 reads TGTGCCAGCAGCCACGACAGGGGAGAAGCTTTCTTT.